This T cell receptor beta chain stems from a study of cytomegalovirus exposure and HLA in healthy donors. Primers included in the PCR were 60 Vbeta and 13 Jbeta primers. The data were produced by immunoSEQ multiplex PCR, yet TCRdb's version contains in-frame clones alone and is incomplete. The table includes just over 150,000 clones, about 85% detected once. The clonotype was recovered from a woman under 30 in good health and CMV-seronegative. Material for sequencing was PBMCs.

The DNA of the CDR3 is TGTGCCAGTCGTTTCCTCAGGGATTCACCCCTCCACTTT. The encoded protein is CASRFLRDSPLHF. The chain employs TRBV19 and TRBJ1-6; a possible D gene is TRBD1 (5 bases). Germline V gene data show CDR1 as LNHDA and CDR2 as SQIVND (reference sequence). The CDR3 extends over 13 amino acids. Trimming left V 8 bases short and J 8 bases short, with 13 bases between.